The sequence of this TCR beta chain was determined in a study of shared clonotypes between healthy human individuals. The CDR3 runs 15 residues. In germline, CDR1 is MNHNS, CDR2 SASEGT. V dropped 6 bases and J dropped 6; count of bases not matched to a gene: 11. Only in-frame clones appear in the TCRdb table, and some are missing; sequencing was by immunoSEQ multiplex PCR. The top ten hold about 0.41% of the sample, which has 2,500,000 or so clones, 92% seen once. The J gene is TRBJ1-1, the V gene TRBV6-1, with TRBD1 matching 9 bases. Sequences were obtained from naive CD4+ T cells from PBMCs. Subset of the sample: CD45RA+ positively selected. The sequence derives from a man aged 18 to 29 in good health. Some clones in this sample may be carry-over from other donors' samples. CDR3 protein: CASRTGTGKYPEAFF. In DNA form, the CDR3 reads TGTGCCAGCAGAACCGGGACAGGGAAGTACCCTGAAGCTTTCTTT.